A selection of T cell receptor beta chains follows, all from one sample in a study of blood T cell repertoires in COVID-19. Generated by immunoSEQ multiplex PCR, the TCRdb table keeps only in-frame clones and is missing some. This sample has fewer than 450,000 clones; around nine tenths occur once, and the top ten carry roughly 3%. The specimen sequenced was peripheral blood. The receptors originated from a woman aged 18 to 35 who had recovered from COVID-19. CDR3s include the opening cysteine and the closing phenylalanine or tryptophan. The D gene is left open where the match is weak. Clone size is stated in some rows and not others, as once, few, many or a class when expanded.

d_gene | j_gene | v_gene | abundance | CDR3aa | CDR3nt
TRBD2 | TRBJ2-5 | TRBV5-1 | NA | CASSSGLAGETQYF | TGCGCCAGCAGCTCCGGACTAGCGGGAGAGACCCAGTACTTC
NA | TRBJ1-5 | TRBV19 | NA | CASSITQGNQPQHF | TGTGCCAGTAGTATAACCCAGGGCAATCAGCCCCAGCATTTT
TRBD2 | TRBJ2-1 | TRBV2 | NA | CASSDFLAGNNEQFF | TGTGCCAGCAGTGACTTCCTAGCGGGTAACAATGAGCAGTTCTTC
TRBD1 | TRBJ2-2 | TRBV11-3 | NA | CASSLGGTGKTGELFF | TGTGCCAGCAGCTTAGGGGGGACAGGGAAGACCGGGGAGCTGTTTTTT
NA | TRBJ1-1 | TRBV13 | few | CASSLTRVGYTEAFF | TGTGCCAGCAGCTTAACGAGGGTGGGGTACACTGAAGCTTTCTTT
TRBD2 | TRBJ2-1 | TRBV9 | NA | CASSPPSSGRVVNEQFF | TGTGCCAGCAGCCCTCCCTCTAGCGGGAGGGTCGTGAATGAGCAGTTCTTC
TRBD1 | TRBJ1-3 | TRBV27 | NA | CASSTGGLSGNTIYF | TGTGCCAGCAGTACAGGGGGACTCTCTGGAAACACCATATATTTT
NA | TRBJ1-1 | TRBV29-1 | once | CSAEGGPGPWTEAFF | TGCAGCGCCGAAGGTGGGCCAGGTCCTTGGACTGAAGCTTTCTTT
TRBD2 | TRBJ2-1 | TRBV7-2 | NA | CASSSGLAAYNEQFF | TGTGCCAGCAGCTCCGGACTAGCGGCTTACAATGAGCAGTTCTTC
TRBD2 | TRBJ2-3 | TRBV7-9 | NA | CASGRAGAEDTQYF | TGTGCCAGCGGTCGTGCGGGAGCTGAAGATACGCAGTATTTT
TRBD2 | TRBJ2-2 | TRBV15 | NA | CATSGGAGELFF | TGTGCCACCAGCGGGGGGGCCGGGGAGCTGTTTTTT
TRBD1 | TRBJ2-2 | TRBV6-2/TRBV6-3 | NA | CASSYPRTGGNTGELFF | TGTGCCAGCAGTTACCCTCGGACAGGGGGGAACACCGGGGAGCTGTTTTTT
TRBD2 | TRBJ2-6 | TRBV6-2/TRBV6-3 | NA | CASSYPGPTSGRAHGANVLTF | TGTGCCAGCAGTTACCCGGGCCCGACTAGCGGGAGGGCCCATGGGGCCAACGTCCTGACTTTC
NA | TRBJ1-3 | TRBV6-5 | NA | CASSYSGSGNTIYF | TGTGCCAGCAGCTATTCTGGCTCTGGAAACACCATATATTTT
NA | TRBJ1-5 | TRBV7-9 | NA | CASSARVGQPQHF | TGTGCCAGCAGCGCCAGGGTAGGACAGCCCCAGCATTTT
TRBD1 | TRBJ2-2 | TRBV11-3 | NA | CASSRSWDRYTGELFF | TGTGCCAGCAGCCGAAGTTGGGACAGGTACACCGGGGAGCTGTTTTTT
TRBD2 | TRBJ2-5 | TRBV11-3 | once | CASSSRTSGRASQETQYF | TGTGCCAGCAGCTCTAGGACTAGCGGGAGGGCCTCTCAAGAGACCCAGTACTTC
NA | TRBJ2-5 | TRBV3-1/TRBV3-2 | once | CASSQDRGHQETQYF | TGTGCCAGCAGCCAAGACAGGGGCCACCAAGAGACCCAGTACTTC
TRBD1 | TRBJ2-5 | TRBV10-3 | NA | CAIGTGITETQYF | TGTGCCATCGGGACAGGGATCACCGAGACCCAGTACTTC
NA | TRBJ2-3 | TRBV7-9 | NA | CASSPQEDTQYF | TGTGCCAGCAGCCCGCAAGAGGATACGCAGTATTTT
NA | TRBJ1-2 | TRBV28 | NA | CASSFTVHYGYTF | TGTGCCAGCAGTTTTACAGTACACTATGGCTACACCTTC
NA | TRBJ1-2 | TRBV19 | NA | CASSRDNWANYGYTF | TGTGCCAGTAGTAGGGACAACTGGGCTAACTATGGCTACACCTTC
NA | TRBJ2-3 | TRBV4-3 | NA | CASSQARTVLTDTQYF | TGCGCCAGCAGCCAAGCCAGGACAGTACTGACAGATACGCAGTATTTT
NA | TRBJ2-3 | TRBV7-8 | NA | CASSPRGARSTDTQYF | TGTGCCAGCAGCCCCCGTGGAGCGCGAAGCACAGATACGCAGTATTTT
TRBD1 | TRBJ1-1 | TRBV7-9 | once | CASPGDREDTEAFF | TGTGCCAGCCCCGGGGACAGGGAGGACACTGAAGCTTTCTTT
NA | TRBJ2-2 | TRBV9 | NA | CASSVARWPGELFF | TGTGCCAGCAGCGTAGCACGATGGCCCGGGGAGCTGTTTTTT
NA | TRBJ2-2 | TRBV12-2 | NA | CASRPGGTGELFF | TGTGCAAGTCGTCCAGGGGGGACCGGGGAGCTGTTTTTT
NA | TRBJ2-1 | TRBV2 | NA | CASPGVSSYNEQFF | TGTGCCAGTCCAGGGGTCAGCTCCTACAATGAGCAGTTCTTC
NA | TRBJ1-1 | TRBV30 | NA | CAWNRIHRTGGTEAFF | TGTGCCTGGAACAGGATACACCGTACCGGGGGCACTGAAGCTTTCTTT
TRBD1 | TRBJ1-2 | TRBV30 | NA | CAWSRTGTGSGYTF | TGTGCCTGGAGTCGGACCGGGACAGGGTCTGGCTACACCTTC
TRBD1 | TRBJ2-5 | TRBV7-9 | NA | CASRRQGAEETQYF | TGTGCCAGCAGGCGCCAGGGGGCCGAAGAGACCCAGTACTTC
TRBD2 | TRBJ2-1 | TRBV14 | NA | CASSQDSGPSYNEQFF | TGTGCCAGCAGCCAAGATAGCGGGCCCTCCTACAATGAGCAGTTCTTC
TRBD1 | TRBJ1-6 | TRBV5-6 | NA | CASSAQGVTPLHF | TGTGCCAGCAGCGCACAGGGGGTCACACCCCTCCACTTT
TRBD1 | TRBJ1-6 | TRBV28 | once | CASSSVDRGFVPLHF | TGTGCCAGCAGTTCCGTCGACAGGGGCTTCGTACCCCTCCACTTT
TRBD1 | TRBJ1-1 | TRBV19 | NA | CASKVTGARNTEAFF | TGTGCCAGTAAAGTGACAGGGGCGAGGAACACTGAAGCTTTCTTT
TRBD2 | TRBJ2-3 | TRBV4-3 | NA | CASSQGGLAGADTQYF | TGCGCCAGCAGCCAGGGGGGACTAGCGGGAGCAGATACGCAGTATTTT
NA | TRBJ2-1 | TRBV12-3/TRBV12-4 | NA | CASSLSEGNEQFF | TGTGCCAGCAGTTTAAGCGAGGGCAATGAGCAGTTCTTC
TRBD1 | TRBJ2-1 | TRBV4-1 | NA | CASSQGRGNNEQFF | TGCGCCAGCAGCCAGGGCAGGGGGAACAATGAGCAGTTCTTC
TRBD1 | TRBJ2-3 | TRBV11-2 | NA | CASSTWAVIQGAGTDTQYF | TGTGCCAGCAGCACCTGGGCCGTAATACAGGGGGCGGGCACAGATACGCAGTATTTT
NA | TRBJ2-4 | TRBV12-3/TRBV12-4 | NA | CASSISAKNIQYF | TGTGCCAGCAGTATATCGGCCAAAAACATTCAGTACTTC
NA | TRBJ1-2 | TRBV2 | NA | CASSERGSDYGYTF | TGTGCCAGCAGTGAGCGAGGGTCTGACTATGGCTACACCTTC
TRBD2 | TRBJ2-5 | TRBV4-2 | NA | CASSQKGTSGNQETQYF | TGTGCCAGCAGCCAGAAAGGGACTAGCGGGAACCAAGAGACCCAGTACTTC
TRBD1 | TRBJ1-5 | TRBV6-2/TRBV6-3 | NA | CASSSLTGTSQPQHF | TGTGCCAGCAGTTCGCTGACAGGGACATCTCAGCCCCAGCATTTT
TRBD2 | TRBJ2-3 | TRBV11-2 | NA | CASSARSGSADTQYF | TGTGCCAGCAGCGCCCGTAGCGGGAGCGCAGATACGCAGTATTTT
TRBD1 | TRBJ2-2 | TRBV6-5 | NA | CASSRQGSTGELFF | TGTGCCAGCAGCAGACAGGGGTCCACCGGGGAGCTGTTTTTT
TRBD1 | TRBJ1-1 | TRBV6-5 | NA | CASSYSRTGGRTEAFF | TGTGCCAGCAGTTACTCTCGAACAGGGGGCCGGACTGAAGCTTTCTTT
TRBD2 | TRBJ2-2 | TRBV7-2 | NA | CASSIDKREDDSGELFF | TGTGCCAGCAGCATCGATAAGCGGGAGGATGATTCCGGGGAGCTGTTTTTT
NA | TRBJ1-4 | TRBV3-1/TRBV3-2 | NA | CASSSRGGEKLFF | TGTGCCAGCAGCAGCCGTGGGGGGGAAAAACTGTTTTTT
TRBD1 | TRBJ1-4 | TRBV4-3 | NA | CASSQDRKWDRVNEKLFF | TGCGCCAGCAGCCAAGACCGAAAATGGGACAGGGTTAATGAAAAACTGTTTTTT
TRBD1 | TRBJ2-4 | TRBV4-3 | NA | CASGDRGRNIQYF | TGCGCCAGCGGCGACAGGGGAAGAAACATTCAGTACTTC
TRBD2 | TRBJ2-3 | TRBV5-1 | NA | CATRTSGMADTQYF | TGCGCCACCCGGACTAGCGGGATGGCAGATACGCAGTATTTT
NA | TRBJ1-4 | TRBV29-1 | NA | CSVIQSGGEKLFF | TGCAGCGTGATACAGAGCGGGGGAGAAAAACTGTTTTTT
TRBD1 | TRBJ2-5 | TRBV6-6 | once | CASRRTGDFETQYF | TGTGCCAGCAGGAGGACAGGGGATTTTGAGACCCAGTACTTC
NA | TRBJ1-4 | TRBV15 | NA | CATSRLQGSNEKLFF | TGTGCCACCAGCAGACTACAGGGATCTAATGAAAAACTGTTTTTT